This TCR beta chain was captured by sequencing in a study of post-analysis software for immune sequencing data. In the study overall: Recorded disease courses covered relapsing-remitting, secondary progressive and progressive-relapsing multiple sclerosis. Some patients had no subtype annotation. General study results and limits: The study found TRBV5-6, TRBV5-1 and TRBV20-1 among five or six TRBV segments more frequent in patients than controls.

Looked up from germline, CDR1 is SGHRS and CDR2 is YFSETQ. Trimming pared 5 bases from V and 2 bases from J, leaving 13 bases between. This CDR3 comprises 14 residues. Concerning this clonotype: Its target is unknown.

Libraries were made from TCR beta cDNA, and they carried unique molecular identifiers. The source material, about 0.9 to 11 million T cells, gave rise to roughly 500,000 cDNA molecules. TCRdb itself ran the PCR reads through MiXCR, one entry per CDR3 protein. The table records hundreds of thousands of distinct CDR3 sequences, roughly 50% of them present only once. The clonotype originates from a girl aged 5-17 years with multiple sclerosis. The rearrangement links TRBV5-1 to TRBJ2-5, with D possibly matching TRBD1 (5 bases). The sequenced material came from blood. CDR3: CASRSTALQETQYF. The DNA for the CDR3 is TGCGCCAGCAGGTCGACAGCCCTACAAGAGACCCAGTACTTC.